This passage covers 19 T cell receptor beta chains from one sample sequenced in a study of human T cells and chemical hapten exposure. Documented time point: pre-sensitization, week 0. The treatment here: therapeutic diphenylcyclopropenone sensitization with weekly scalp DPC. One entry per CDR3 protein, called by TCRdb with MiXCR from the RACE reads. The table has 350,000 to 450,000 distinct CDR3 sequences, more than 4.5% seen once. The sample here was whole blood, taken in connection with sensitization to the hapten diphenylcyclopropenone (DPC). Receptors were obtained from a woman aged 50 to 60 with alopecia areata. Some clones in this sample may be carry-over from other donors' samples.

This clonotype was detected ten times or more. The rearrangement joins TRBV5-5 to TRBJ1-3, with D hard to call. Germline V gene lookup returns CDR1 SGHKS and CDR2 YYEKEE (reference sequence). V was clipped by 6 bases and J by 4 bases, with 5 bases between them. The CDR3 sequence is 11 residues long. CDR3 loop: CASTNGNTIYF. The CDR3 region has the DNA TGTGCCAGCACAAACGGAAACACCATATATTTT.

The chain carries TRBV30 and TRBJ2-6; D is unclear. The germline V gene encodes CDR1 GTSNPN and CDR2 SVGIG (reference sequence). CDR3 length: 13 residues. V shed 5 bases and J shed 3 bases, with 8 bases lying between them. The CDR3 region has the DNA TGTGCCTGGTCCCTTAGTGGGGCCAACGTCCTGACTTTC. This translates into CAWSLSGANVLTF.

This clonotype appeared a few times. This sequence joins TRBV15 and TRBJ1-5; tentative D call: TRBD1 (5 bases). The germline V and J ends were trimmed by 0 bases and 4 bases, with 7 bases remaining between them. In germline, CDR1 is LNHNV, CDR2 YYDKDF (reference sequence). The CDR3 runs to 14 residues. The CDR3 sequence is CATSREAGNQPQHF. CDR3 DNA: TGTGCCACCAGCAGAGAAGCAGGGAATCAGCCCCAGCATTTT.

The chain combines TRBV5-4 with TRBJ2-7; 9 bases align to TRBD1. The CDR3 consists of 14 residues. Germline values: CDR1 SGHNT, CDR2 YYREEE (reference sequence). The trim removed 4 bases at V and 6 bases at J, leaving 8 bases unmatched. CDR3 DNA: TGTGCCAGCAGCCGCCGGGACAGGGTCAGCGAGCAGTACTTC. Translating it yields CASSRRDRVSEQYF.

CDR3 residues: CASSPSTPLNSPLHF. DNA of the CDR3: TGTGCCAGCTCCCCTTCGACACCTCTTAATTCACCCCTCCACTTT. The chain combines TRBV18 with TRBJ1-6; D uncertain. Germline CDR1 reads KGHSH; CDR2 reads LQKENI. The V gene lost 6 bases and the J gene lost 6 bases, with 15 bases spanning the gap. The CDR3 contains 15 residues.

V and J are TRBV24-1 and TRBJ2-7, with 8 nucleotides matching TRBD1. Germline V gene data show CDR1 as KGHDR and CDR2 as SFDVKD. The ends lost 3 bases at V and 2 bases at J; junction bases unmatched: 8. CDR3 length: 16 residues. CDR3 DNA sequence: TGTGCCACCAGTGATCAGGACAGGGTGAACGCCTACGAGCAGTACTTC. As protein: CATSDQDRVNAYEQYF.

The sample holds many counts of this clonotype. The rearrangement links TRBV2 to TRBJ2-1; 7 bases agree with TRBD1. In germline, CDR1 is SNHLY, CDR2 FYNNEI. The CDR3 has 15 residues. The V segment lost 5 bases and the J segment 5 bases; nucleotides outside the gene matches: 9. The CDR3: CASSPTGVRNNEQFF. CDR3 bases: TGTGCCAGCAGTCCAACAGGGGTAAGAAACAATGAGCAGTTCTTC.

The chain has TRBV28 and TRBJ2-7, with D perhaps matching TRBD1 (6 bases). This CDR3 has 14 amino acids. Germline V gene sequence: CDR1 MDHEN, CDR2 SYDVKM. V lost 2 bases and J lost 6, with 14 bases in between. The CDR3 region is CASSLVSPQGEQYF. CDR3 in DNA: TGTGCCAGCAGTTTAGTGAGTCCACAGGGCGAGCAGTACTTC.

There are many counts of this clonotype. The chain joins TRBV6-1 to TRBJ2-1; D tentatively reads TRBD1 or TRBD2 (5 bases each). V was trimmed by 0 bases and J by 11 bases, leaving 11 bases between them. CDR3 length equals 13 residues. CDR1 MNHNS and CDR2 SASEGT come from the germline V gene. CDR3 in DNA: TGTGCCAGCAGTGAAGCGACCGGGACCAAGCAGTTCTTC. The encoded protein is CASSEATGTKQFF.

This chain uses TRBV3-1 with TRBJ1-1; 8 bases match TRBD1. Looked up from germline, CDR1 is LGHDT and CDR2 is YNNKEL (reference sequence). V lost 0 bases and J lost 10; bases outside the gene matches: 10. The CDR3 totals 15 residues. Here the CDR3 reads CASSQEIGSGGTAFF. DNA of the CDR3: TGTGCCAGCAGCCAAGAAATCGGATCAGGGGGCACAGCTTTCTTT.

This clonotype was recorded a few times. The chain couples TRBV20-1 to TRBJ2-3, with unresolved D. The CDR3 is made up of 13 amino acids. Trimming took off 1 base at V and 5 bases at J, with 10 bases between the two ends. Per the germline V gene, CDR1 is DFQATT and CDR2 is SNEGSKA (reference sequence). Written as DNA, the CDR3 is TGCAGTGCTAGAGCCCGCCGTGGAGATACGCAGTATTTT. Translating gives CSARARRGDTQYF.

This clonotype was recorded at least ten times. This chain joins TRBV12-3 or TRBV12-4 and TRBJ1-5; 7 nucleotides match TRBD1. This CDR3 has 14 residues. V shed 6 bases and J 2 bases; nucleotides not matched to a gene: 4. The CDR3 loop is CASSRQGGNQPQHF. In nucleotides, the CDR3 is TGTGCCAGCAGCCGACAGGGCGGCAATCAGCCCCAGCATTTT.

V and J are TRBV5-1 and TRBJ2-4; the D is unclear. In germline, CDR1 is SGHRS, CDR2 YFSETQ. Trimming took off 4 bases at V and 9 bases at J, with 17 bases between the two ends. The CDR3 is 14 amino acids. CDR3 sequence reads: CASSPRVSSSIQYF. The CDR3, as DNA: TGCGCCAGCAGCCCACGGGTCAGTAGTAGCATTCAGTACTTC.

This clonotype was observed at least ten times. J is TRBJ1-5 and V is TRBV7-2, with D possibly matching TRBD1 (6 bases). Trimming pared 2 bases from V and 4 bases from J, leaving 6 bases between. Germline V gives CDR1 SGHTA, CDR2 FQGNSA. The CDR3 consists of 13 residues. The CDR3 region has the DNA TGTGCCAGCAGCTTAACAGGGAATCAGCCCCAGCATTTT. Protein product: CASSLTGNQPQHF. The full variable domain, completed using reference TRBV7-2 and TRBJ1-5, is GAGVSQSPSNKVTEKGKDVELRCDPISGHTALYWYRQSLGQGLEFLIYFQGNSAPDKSGLPSDRFSAERTGGSVSTLTIQRTQQEDSAVYLCASSLTGNQPQHFGDGTRLSIL.

This clonotype has just a few counts. The V and J genes are TRBV12-3 or TRBV12-4 and TRBJ2-1; TRBD2 matches 7 bases. V was pared by 7 bases and J by 9 bases, with 9 bases of the junction left unmatched. CDR3 length: 13 residues. This CDR3 is CASIRGGVGEQFF. In nucleotides, the CDR3 is TGTGCCAGCATCCGGGGAGGGGTAGGTGAGCAGTTCTTC.

The chain links TRBV4-1 to TRBJ2-7; D possibly uses TRBD1 or TRBD2 (6 bases each). This CDR3 spans 14 amino acids. Trimming cost V 3 bases and J 5 bases, with 14 bases left between them. Germline CDR1 is MGHRA and CDR2 is YSYEKL. This CDR3 is CASSQIQGRHEQYF. CDR3 bases: TGCGCCAGCAGCCAGATCCAGGGGAGGCACGAGCAGTACTTC.

The genes are TRBV7-2 and TRBJ2-3; no clear D gene. The CDR3 has 15 amino acids. V lost 6 bases and J 4 bases, leaving 17 bases between the germline ends. CDR1 and CDR2 from the germline V gene are SGHTA and FQGNSA. The CDR3 loop is CASSPRGPDADTQYF. The CDR3 coding sequence is TGTGCCAGCAGTCCTAGAGGACCAGACGCAGATACGCAGTATTTT.

This clonotype was observed many times. The chain recombines TRBV7-2 with TRBJ2-1; the D gene is possibly TRBD2 (5 bases). Between the trimmed V and J ends, which lost 5 bases and 5 bases, there was a span of 13 bases. The germline gives CDR1 SGHTA, CDR2 FQGNSA. The CDR3 has 14 amino acids. CDR3 sequence: CASSPRTGNNEQFF. For the CDR3, the DNA is TGTGCCAGCAGCCCGAGGACCGGGAACAATGAGCAGTTCTTC.

This chain uses TRBV28 with TRBJ2-7; 10 bases are a match to TRBD2. This CDR3 spans 16 amino acids. CDR1 and CDR2 (germline): MDHEN, SYDVKM. V lost 5 bases and J lost 2; bases outside the gene matches: 9. This CDR3 is CASSARTSGLTYEQYF. As DNA, the CDR3 is TGTGCCAGCAGTGCAAGGACTAGCGGCCTTACCTACGAGCAGTACTTC.